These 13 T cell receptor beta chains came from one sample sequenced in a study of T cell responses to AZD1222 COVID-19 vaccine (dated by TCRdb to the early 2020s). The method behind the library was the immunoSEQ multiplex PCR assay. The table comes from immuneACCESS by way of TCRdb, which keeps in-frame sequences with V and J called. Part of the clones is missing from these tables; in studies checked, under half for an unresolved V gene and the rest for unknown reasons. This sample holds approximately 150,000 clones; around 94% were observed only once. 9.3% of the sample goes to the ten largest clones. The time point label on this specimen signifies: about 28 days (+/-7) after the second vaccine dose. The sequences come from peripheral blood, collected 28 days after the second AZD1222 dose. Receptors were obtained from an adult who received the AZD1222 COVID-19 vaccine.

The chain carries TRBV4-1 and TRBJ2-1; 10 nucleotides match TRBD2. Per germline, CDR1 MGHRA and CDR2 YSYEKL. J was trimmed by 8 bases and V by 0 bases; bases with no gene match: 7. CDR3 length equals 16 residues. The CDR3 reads CASSQDTSGVFDEQFF. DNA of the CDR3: TGCGCCAGCAGCCAAGATACTAGCGGGGTCTTCGATGAGCAGTTCTTC.

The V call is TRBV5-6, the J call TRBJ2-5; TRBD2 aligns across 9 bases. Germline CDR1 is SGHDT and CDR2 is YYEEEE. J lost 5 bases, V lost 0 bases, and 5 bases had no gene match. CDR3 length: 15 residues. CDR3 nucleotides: TGTGCCAGCAGCTTGGGGCGGGGGGGCCTGGAGACCCAGTACTTC. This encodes CASSLGRGGLETQYF. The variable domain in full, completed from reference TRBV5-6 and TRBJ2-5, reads DAGVTQSPTHLIKTRGQQVTLRCSPKSGHDTVSWYQQALGQGPQFIFQYYEEEERQRGNFPDRFSGHQFPNYSSELNVNALLLGDSALYLCASSLGRGGLETQYFGPGTRLLVL.

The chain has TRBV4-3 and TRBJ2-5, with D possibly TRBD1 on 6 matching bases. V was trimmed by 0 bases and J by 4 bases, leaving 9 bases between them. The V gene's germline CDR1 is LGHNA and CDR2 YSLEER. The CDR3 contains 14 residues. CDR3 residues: CASSQDRGSETQYF. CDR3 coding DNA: TGCGCCAGCAGCCAAGACAGGGGTTCAGAGACCCAGTACTTC.

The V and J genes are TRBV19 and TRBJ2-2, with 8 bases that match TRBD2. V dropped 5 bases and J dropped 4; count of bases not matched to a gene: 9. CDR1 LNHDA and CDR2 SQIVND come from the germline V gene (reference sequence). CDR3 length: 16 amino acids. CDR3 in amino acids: CASSSTGTRGTGELFF. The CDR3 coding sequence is TGTGCCAGTAGTTCTACCGGGACTAGAGGCACCGGGGAGCTGTTTTTT.

The CDR3 DNA is TGTGCCAGCAGCTTGACTTACGGGACCGAAAAACTGTTTTTT. Translation gives CASSLTYGTEKLFF. The chain links TRBV5-6 to TRBJ1-4; tentative D call: TRBD1 (5 bases). Trimming removed 1 base at V and 8 bases at J, with 12 bases between. The CDR3 is made up of 14 amino acids. Germline CDR1 SGHDT, CDR2 YYEEEE.

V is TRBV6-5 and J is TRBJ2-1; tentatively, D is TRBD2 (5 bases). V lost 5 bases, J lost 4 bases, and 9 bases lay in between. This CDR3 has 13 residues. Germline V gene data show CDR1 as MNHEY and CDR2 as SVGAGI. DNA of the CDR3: TGTGCCAGCAGTCCCGGGGTATACAATGAGCAGTTCTTC. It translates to CASSPGVYNEQFF.

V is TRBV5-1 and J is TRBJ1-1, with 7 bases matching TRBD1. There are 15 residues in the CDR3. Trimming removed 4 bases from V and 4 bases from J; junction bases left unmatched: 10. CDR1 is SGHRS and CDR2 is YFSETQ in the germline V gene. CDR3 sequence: CASSLRQGKSTEAFF. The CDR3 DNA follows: TGCGCCAGCAGCCTACGACAGGGAAAGAGCACTGAAGCTTTCTTT.

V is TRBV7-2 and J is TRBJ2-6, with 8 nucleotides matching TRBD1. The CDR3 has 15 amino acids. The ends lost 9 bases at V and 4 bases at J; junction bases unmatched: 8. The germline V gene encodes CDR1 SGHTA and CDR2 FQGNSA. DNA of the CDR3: TGTGCCAGAGGGCCACAGGGGGGCGGGGCCAACGTCCTGACTTTC. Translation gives CARGPQGGGANVLTF.

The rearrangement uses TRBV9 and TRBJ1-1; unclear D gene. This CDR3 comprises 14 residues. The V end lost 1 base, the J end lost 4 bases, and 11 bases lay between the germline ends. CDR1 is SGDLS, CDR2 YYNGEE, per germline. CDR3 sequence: CASSVSPGATEAFF. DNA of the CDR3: TGTGCCAGCAGCGTAAGTCCAGGTGCCACTGAAGCTTTCTTT.

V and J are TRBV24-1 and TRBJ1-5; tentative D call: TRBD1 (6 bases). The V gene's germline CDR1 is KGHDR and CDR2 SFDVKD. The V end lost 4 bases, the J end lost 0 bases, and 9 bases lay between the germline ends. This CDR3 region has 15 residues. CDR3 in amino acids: CATSEKDSSNQPQHF. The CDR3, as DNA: TGTGCCACCAGTGAGAAGGACAGTAGCAATCAGCCCCAGCATTTT.

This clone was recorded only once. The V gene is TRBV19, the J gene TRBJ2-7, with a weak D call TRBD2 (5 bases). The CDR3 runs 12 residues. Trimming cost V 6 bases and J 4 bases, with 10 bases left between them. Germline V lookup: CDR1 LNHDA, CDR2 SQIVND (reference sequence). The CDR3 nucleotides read TGTGCCAGTAGCGGGGTTTTATACGAGCAGTACTTC. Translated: CASSGVLYEQYF.

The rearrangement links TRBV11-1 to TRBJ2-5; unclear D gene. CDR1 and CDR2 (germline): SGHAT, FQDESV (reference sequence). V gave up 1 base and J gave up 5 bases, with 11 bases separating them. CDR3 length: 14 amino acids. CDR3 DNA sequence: TGTGCCAGCAGCTTAGTAGACGCGGACGAGACCCAGTACTTC. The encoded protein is CASSLVDADETQYF. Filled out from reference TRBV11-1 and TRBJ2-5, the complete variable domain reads EAEVAQSPRYKITEKSQAVAFWCDPISGHATLYWYRQILGQGPELLVQFQDESVVDDSQLPKDRFSAERLKGVDSTLKIQPAELGDSAMYLCASSLVDADETQYFGPGTRLLVL.

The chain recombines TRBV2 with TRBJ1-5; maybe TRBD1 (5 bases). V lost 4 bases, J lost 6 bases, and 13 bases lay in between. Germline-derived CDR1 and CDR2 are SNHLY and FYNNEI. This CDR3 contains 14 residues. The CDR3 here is CASSAVGGGQPQHF. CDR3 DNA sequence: TGTGCCAGCAGTGCTGTTGGGGGGGGTCAGCCCCAGCATTTT.